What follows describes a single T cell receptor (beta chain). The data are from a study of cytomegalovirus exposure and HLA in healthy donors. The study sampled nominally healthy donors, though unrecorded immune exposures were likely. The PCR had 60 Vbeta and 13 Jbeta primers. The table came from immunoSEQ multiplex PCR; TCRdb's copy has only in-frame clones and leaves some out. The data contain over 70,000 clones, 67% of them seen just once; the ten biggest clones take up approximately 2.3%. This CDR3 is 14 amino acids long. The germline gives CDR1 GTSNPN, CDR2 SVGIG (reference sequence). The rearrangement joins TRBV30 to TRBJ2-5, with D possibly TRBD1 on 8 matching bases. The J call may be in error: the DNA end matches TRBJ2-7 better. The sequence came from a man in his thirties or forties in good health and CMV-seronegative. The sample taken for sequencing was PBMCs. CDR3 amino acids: CAWGRDRRSYEQYF. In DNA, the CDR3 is TGTGCCTGGGGGAGGGACAGGCGGTCCTACGAGCAGTACTTC.